What follows are 2 T cell receptor beta chains derived from one specimen sequenced in a study of OX40 agonist ivuxolimab in advanced cancers. The library was produced with the immunoSEQ multiplex PCR assay. TCRdb limited this immuneACCESS table to in-frame rearrangements with V and J called. A share of clones is missing; checked studies link under half to unresolved V genes, and the rest is unexplained. The sample records around 110,000 clones, about nine tenths of which are singletons. The leading ten clones occupy 0.48% of the sample. Sequencing was performed on CD4+ or CD8+ T cells sorted from blood, taken in a trial of the OX40 agonist ivuxolimab. The receptor set was obtained from an adult with an advanced solid tumor such as melanoma, head and neck, liver or kidney cancer.

The chain is built from TRBV6-4 and TRBJ2-3; TRBD1 might be the D (5 bases). The germline V gene encodes CDR1 MRHNA and CDR2 SNTAGT. The ends were cut back, 0 bases at V and 3 bases at J, with 13 bases in the middle. The CDR3 is 16 residues long. This CDR3 is CASSDSNGRGTDTQYF. The DNA for the CDR3 is TGTGCCAGCAGTGACTCGAATGGTAGGGGAACAGATACGCAGTATTTT.

V gene TRBV5-1 combines with J gene TRBJ1-2; 9 bases agree with TRBD1. Looked up from germline, CDR1 is SGHRS and CDR2 is YFSETQ. This CDR3 spans 16 amino acids. J was trimmed by 0 bases and V by 4 bases; bases with no gene match: 7. Here the CDR3 reads CASSPDRGTSNYGYTF. DNA of the CDR3: TGCGCCAGCAGCCCGGACAGGGGAACCTCTAACTATGGCTACACCTTC. Variable domain in full (rest from reference TRBV5-1 and TRBJ1-2): KAGVTQTPRYLIKTRGQQVTLSCSPISGHRSVSWYQQTPGQGLQFLFEYFSETQRNKGNFPGRFSGRQFSNSRSEMNVSTLELGDSALYLCASSPDRGTSNYGYTFGSGTRLTVV.